The 8 T cell receptor beta chains below were found in one sample sequenced in a study of regulatory T cells in long-lasting Graves disease. Time point described: newly diagnosed GD, antithyroid drugs for less than 3 months. PBMC-derived RNA was used for the TCR library. Arm-PCR of CDR3 regions and iRepertoire HTBI primers were used to build TCR beta libraries. TCRdb reprocessed the multiplex PCR reads via MiXCR and lists one record per CDR3 protein. Of approximately 350,000 distinct CDR3 sequences listed, roughly 12% are singletons. These records were also assigned to another study, of T cells in Graves' hyperthyroidism and ophthalmopathy.

Specimen: peripheral blood mononuclear cells (PBMCs), collected at new diagnosis, from a patient treated with antithyroid drugs. The receptors were sampled from a woman between 18 and 29 years old with Graves disease.

This chain connects TRBV12-3 or TRBV12-4 to TRBJ2-3, with D perhaps matching TRBD1 (5 bases). The V end lost 5 bases, the J end lost 3 bases, and 9 bases lay between the germline ends. The CDR3 spans 13 residues. The CDR3 nucleotides are TGTGCCAGCAGTCGGAAGGGGACAGATACGCAGTATTTT. Protein: CASSRKGTDTQYF.

This clonotype was counted many times. One end of the junction is discordant with germline, which a read error may explain. This chain uses TRBV5-8 with TRBJ2-7; D gene ambiguous. The CDR3 length is 14 residues. Germline V lookup: CDR1 SGHTS, CDR2 YDEGEE. CDR3 loop: CASSLVRKSSEQYF. CDR3 coding DNA: TGTGCCAGCAGCTTGGTGCGGAAATCCTCCGAGCAGTACTTC.

Only a few counts were recorded for this clonotype. This rearrangement joins TRBV7-9 to TRBJ2-1, with 7 bases aligning to TRBD2. Germline CDR1 is SEHNR and CDR2 is FQNEAQ (reference sequence). J gave up 5 bases and V 3 bases, and 4 bases lay outside the gene matches. The CDR3 totals 14 residues. The CDR3 loop reads CASSLGLLDNEQFF. CDR3 DNA: TGTGCCAGCAGCTTGGGACTACTTGACAATGAGCAGTTCTTC.

This clonotype was counted many times. This rearrangement joins TRBV3-1 to TRBJ2-2; TRBD1 agrees at 11 bases. Per germline, CDR1 LGHDT and CDR2 YNNKEL (reference sequence). Trimming at V came to 4 bases and at J to 4 bases, leaving 5 bases not matched to a gene. The CDR3 is 16 amino acids. CDR3 nucleotide sequence: TGTGCCAGCAGCCCCTCCGGGACAGGGGGCACCGGGGAGCTGTTTTTT. Protein sequence: CASSPSGTGGTGELFF. Together with reference TRBV3-1 and TRBJ2-2, the CDR3 gives the full variable domain: DTAVSQTPKYLVTQMGNDKSIKCEQNLGHDTMYWYKQDSKKFLKIMFSYNNKELIINETVPNRFSPKSPDKAHLNLHINSLELGDSAVYFCASSPSGTGGTGELFFGEGSRLTVL.

This clonotype has at least ten counts. The J gene is TRBJ1-6, the V gene TRBV20-1; the match to TRBD1 covers 8 bases. CDR1 is DFQATT and CDR2 is SNEGSKA in the germline V gene (reference sequence). The CDR3 has 18 residues. The V gene end was trimmed by 5 bases and the J gene end by 10 bases; junction bases not matched to a gene: 22. The CDR3 sequence: CSARSTGGMAYPESPLHF. CDR3 nucleotide sequence: TGCAGTGCTCGCTCCACAGGGGGGATGGCCTACCCTGAATCACCCCTCCACTTT.

This clonotype was seen repeatedly, ten times or more. V usage is TRBV12-3 or TRBV12-4 and J usage is TRBJ2-7; maybe TRBD1 (6 bases). The CDR3 is 12 amino acids. V gave up 0 bases and J gave up 7 bases, with 7 bases separating them. DNA of the CDR3: TGTGCCAGCAGTTTAGCTGGACAGGAGCAGTACGTC. The encoded protein is CASSLAGQEQYV.

The table lists this clonotype with a few counts. This sequence joins TRBV3-1 and TRBJ2-1; D possibly uses TRBD1 or TRBD2 (5 bases each). This CDR3 has 13 residues. The V and J ends lost 7 bases and 6 bases respectively, with 13 bases between them. From germline, CDR1 is LGHDT and CDR2 YNNKEL (reference sequence). CDR3 DNA sequence: TGTGCCAGCAAACAAAGAGGGGCCAATGAGCAGTTCTTC. Translation gives CASKQRGANEQFF.

The chain joins TRBV4-1 to TRBJ2-1; unclear D gene. V shed 3 bases and J shed 6 bases, with 9 bases lying between them. CDR3 length: 13 residues. Germline V gene sequence: CDR1 MGHRA, CDR2 YSYEKL. CDR3 amino acids: CASSHDQRNEQFF. The CDR3, as DNA: TGCGCCAGCAGCCACGACCAGCGCAATGAGCAGTTCTTC.